This entry describes one T cell receptor beta chain. A few counts support this clonotype. What this receptor recognizes is not known. Per-nucleotide qualities are absent, and no much larger clonotype sits a single base away. Library preparation used 5' RACE. Sequencer: Illumina HiSeq 2500. A second PCR of roughly 7 to 11 cycles was performed with a sample-barcoded 5' primer and a J-beta primer mix. A unique molecular identifier was introduced onto each TCR beta cDNA molecule by a template-switch 5' adaptor carrying 12 random nucleotides. Each sample yielded at least 2.5 million CDR3-containing paired-end reads. First-strand cDNA synthesis was performed from all RNA using the Mint cDNA synthesis kit, with priming by a TRBC-specific oligonucleotide. After uracil-DNA glycosylase treatment, a first 18-cycle PCR used universal primers M1SS and BC2_uni_R on all cDNA. As for the original processing: For normalization, 1 million high-quality reads, each with a distinct molecular identifier, were randomly selected from each sample. Instead of being binned into consensus sequences, reads that shared molecular identifiers were thrown out. MiTCR, with a Q25 quality threshold and the strictest error-elimination algorithm, was used for CDR3 identification, clonotype clustering and error correction. A nonparametric unseen species model using Euler transformation provided a lower-bound estimate of total TCR beta diversity. TCRdb trimmed public reads at Q25 via fastp, called clones via MiXCR and kept in-frame beta chains. Each CDR3 protein gets just one entry, which takes the most common genes and DNA from the rows behind it. The V and J calls reflect TCRdb's pipeline rather than the authors' work. The sample records some 900,000 distinct CDR3 sequences, roughly 50% of which are singletons. The ten largest clonotypes hold over 10% of the sample.

Counted from cysteine to phenylalanine, this CDR3 has 15 amino acids. Of all the DNA, just the CDR3 is kept, 45 bases in frame from base 1. The germline V gene encodes CDR1 SGDLS and CDR2 YYNGEE. After removal of 4 bases from V and 4 bases from J, the junction retains 6 bases not matched to a gene. This sample is part of a study of blood T cells in healthy people across ages (dated by TCRdb to between 2014 and 2017). Regarding the study in general: In model experiments, roughly one uniquely barcoded TCR beta cDNA molecule per two T cells was captured by template switching. To avoid experimental bias, donors of different ages were distributed randomly across sequencing lanes. To track age-related changes in TCR beta repertoire diversity, the study relied on deep sequencing normalized with unique cDNA molecular identifiers. Using the same blood draw, the study looked at two additional independent replicas of 1 million unique cDNA reads for two donors, one aged 18 to 30 and the other aged 80 or older. The donors were split into four age groups: young (average around 15 years), middle-aged (39), aged (more than 60) and long-lived (under 85). Overall results and qualifications from the work: Conclusive comparison of naive and antigen-experienced compartments was prevented by the profiling of bulk unsorted PBMCs. Total diversity estimates from one million sequenced T cells were considered lower bounds and underestimates. Compared with the aged group, more naive CD4+ T cells, fewer expanded clones and increased TCR diversity were shown by the long-lived group, suggesting age selection. Observed TCR beta diversity per million T cells fell roughly linearly with age, and a significant reduction was already apparent by age approximately 40. A strong correlation was found between observed TCR beta diversity and the percentage of naive T cells measured by flow cytometry. Because the CMV infection status of the donors was unknown, age-related changes in expanded clonotypes may potentially have been confounded.

The donors were roughly 40 Caucasian individuals from Russia, aged roughly 6 to 100 years, who were systemically healthy. Each donor gave 8 to 10 milliliters of peripheral blood, drawn into EDTA-treated Vacutainer tubes. Ficoll-Paque density-gradient centrifugation was used to isolate PBMCs, with at least 6 million per sample. Total RNA was extracted from PBMCs with Trizol reagent, with at least 6 micrograms obtained per sample. Naive CD45RAhigh/CD27high T cell percentages were measured by flow cytometry on a PBMC aliquot from every donor. The sequencing input was blood. The receptor's source is a man aged 25 to 40 in good health. The rearrangement joined TRBV9 to TRBJ2-1, and 9 bases in between align with TRBD2. The CDR3 protein is CASSPSLAGYNEQFF. The nucleotides read TGTGCCAGCAGCCCCAGCCTAGCGGGGTACAATGAGCAGTTCTTC. This CDR3, with the reference TRBV9 and TRBJ2-1 proteins standing in past its ends, gives the full variable domain DSGVTQTPKHLITATGQRVTLRCSPRSGDLSVYWYQQSLDQGLQFLIQYYNGEERAKGNILERFSAQQFPDLHSELNLSSLELGDSALYFCASSPSLAGYNEQFFGPGTRLTVL.